The rows below give T cell receptor beta chains drawn from one sample of a study of blood T cell repertoires in COVID-19. The data were produced by immunoSEQ multiplex PCR, yet TCRdb's version contains in-frame clones alone and is incomplete. The sample yields 150,000 or so clones, more than 80% seen once. Sequenced: peripheral blood. These receptors were collected from a man aged 50-59 years with acute or convalescent COVID-19. Each CDR3 is given with its conserved first and last residue. D genes are given only for firm matches. Part of the rows lack a size; the others show once, few, many or a class for expanded clones.

J gene,V gene,D gene,clone size,CDR3 protein
TRBJ2-7,TRBV18,TRBD2,once,CASSRTGTSGYEQYF
TRBJ2-7,TRBV6-6,TRBD2,NA,CASSPPRDTSLAGDSYEQYF
TRBJ2-1,TRBV5-1,TRBD1,NA,CASSLLGGSSYNEQFF
TRBJ2-7,TRBV10-3,NA,few,CAISETSLYEQYF
TRBJ2-7,TRBV28,NA,once,CAAGTRAYEQYF
TRBJ2-7,TRBV15,TRBD2,NA,CATSPGASGRGLEQYF
TRBJ1-4,TRBV29-1,TRBD1,NA,CSALDRAATNEKLFF
TRBJ2-2,TRBV30,NA,NA,CACRQFANTGELFF
TRBJ2-1,TRBV10-1,NA,NA,CASSEGLSSYNEQFF
TRBJ1-2,TRBV28,TRBD1,NA,CASSFGFRGQPTHYGYTF
TRBJ1-6,TRBV5-3,NA,NA,CARSSLPLHF
TRBJ2-3,TRBV5-6,TRBD2,NA,CASSFTSDSTDTQYF
TRBJ2-2,TRBV24-1,NA,NA,CATKLRDTGELFF
TRBJ1-1,TRBV7-3,NA,once,CASSSLFRGTEAFF
TRBJ2-7,TRBV7-8,NA,NA,CASSLRVMGGPYEQYF
TRBJ1-6,TRBV28,NA,NA,CASSLNGLNSPLHF
TRBJ1-3,TRBV9,NA,few,CASSAGRGSSGNTIYF
TRBJ2-1,TRBV27,TRBD1,NA,CASSADRGRPFEQFF
TRBJ1-3,TRBV19,TRBD1,few,CASSVPGQSSIYF
TRBJ1-1,TRBV10-3,TRBD1,NA,CATSYRGENTEAFF
TRBJ1-1,TRBV19,TRBD1,NA,CATSDRVRTEAFF
TRBJ1-6,TRBV7-3,TRBD1,NA,CAGDRWRLRNSPLHF
TRBJ2-5,TRBV24-1,NA,NA,CATSDFWDSQETQYF
TRBJ1-5,TRBV15,NA,NA,CATTPGFNQPQHF
TRBJ1-6,TRBV9,NA,NA,CASSVDRDTNSPLHF
TRBJ1-2,TRBV29-1,NA,NA,CSVDRVTSAYGYTF
TRBJ2-1,TRBV5-1,NA,NA,CASRTSGSSYNEQFF
TRBJ1-1,TRBV30,TRBD1,NA,CAWSPPYRGLGTEAFF
TRBJ2-7,TRBV11-2,TRBD1,NA,CASSLVGQGAEYEQYF
TRBJ1-5,TRBV18,NA,NA,CASSRSVQHSNQPQHF
TRBJ1-3,TRBV28,TRBD1,NA,CASRVQGGSGNTIYF
TRBJ1-5,TRBV3-1/TRBV3-2,TRBD1,NA,CASSQGQFNQPQHF
TRBJ2-2,TRBV7-2,TRBD2,once,CASSFSSGGRTGELFF
TRBJ1-1,TRBV18,NA,NA,CASSPARANTEAFF
TRBJ2-5,TRBV7-2,NA,NA,CASSQDTEETQYF
TRBJ1-5,TRBV18,NA,NA,CASSPPFGGLNQPQHF
TRBJ1-1,TRBV25-1,TRBD1,NA,CASWTGTGNTEAFF
TRBJ2-3,TRBV4-1,NA,NA,CASSQEARAGTDTQYF
TRBJ2-5,TRBV5-1,NA,NA,CASSPGGLAPGTQYF
TRBJ1-4,TRBV11-2,NA,once,CASTRKNEKLFF
TRBJ1-5,TRBV28,NA,once,CASSLEQLNQPQHF
TRBJ1-2,TRBV28,NA,NA,CASSLGWSYGYTF
TRBJ1-2,TRBV24-1,NA,NA,CATSDIGPSRGGYTF
TRBJ2-1,TRBV19,TRBD2,NA,CASSMGLASYNEQFF
TRBJ1-1,TRBV27,NA,NA,CASRRGGTEAFF
TRBJ2-1,TRBV5-5,TRBD2,NA,CASSYAPGRGEQFF